This TCR beta chain was identified during a study of Graves' ophthalmopathy and Graves' hyperthyroidism. The study amplified TCR beta CDR3 regions using RNA transcripts. After a first-round RT-PCR with HTBI primers, a second-round multiplex PCR was run. TCRdb re-called the multiplex PCR reads through MiXCR, storing one row per CDR3 protein. The sample records hundreds of thousands of distinct CDR3 sequences, 20% to 25% being singletons. This clonotype was seen only a few times. This TCR came from a woman under 30 with stable Graves' hyperthyroidism. Sequences were obtained from peripheral blood.

The CDR3 sequence is CAWRRQGALSDTQYF. CDR3 nucleotides: TGTGCCTGGAGAAGACAGGGGGCGTTGTCAGATACGCAGTATTTT. The rearrangement uses TRBV30 and TRBJ2-3; 10 bases are shared with TRBD1. The CDR3 is made up of 15 amino acids. Germline V CDR1 and CDR2: GTSNPN, SVGIG (reference sequence). V lost 3 bases to trimming and J lost 4 bases; unmatched junction nucleotides: 7.